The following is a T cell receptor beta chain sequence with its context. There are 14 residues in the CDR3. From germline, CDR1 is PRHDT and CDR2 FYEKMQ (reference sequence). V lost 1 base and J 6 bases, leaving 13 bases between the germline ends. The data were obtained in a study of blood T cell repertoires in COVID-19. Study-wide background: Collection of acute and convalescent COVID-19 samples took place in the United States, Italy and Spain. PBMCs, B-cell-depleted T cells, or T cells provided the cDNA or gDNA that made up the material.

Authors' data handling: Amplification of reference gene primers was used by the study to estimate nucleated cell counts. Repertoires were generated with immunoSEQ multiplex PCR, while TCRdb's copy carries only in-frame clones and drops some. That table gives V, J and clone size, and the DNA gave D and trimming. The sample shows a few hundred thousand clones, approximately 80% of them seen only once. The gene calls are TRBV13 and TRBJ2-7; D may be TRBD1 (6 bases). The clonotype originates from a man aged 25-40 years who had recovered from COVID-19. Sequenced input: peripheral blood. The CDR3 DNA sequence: TGTGCCAGCAGCTTAGCCGGAACAGGGTCCGAGCAGTACTTC. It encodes CASSLAGTGSEQYF.